This T cell receptor (beta chain) was observed in a study of identifying expanded T cells in peripheral blood. Study-wide results and limits: Roughly 1.2 clones differed between technical replicates, versus about 17 and 20 over time. Two-week clone count variance significantly increased as total template count grew.

Collection occurred without any documented infections or immune events in donors. This clone was picked up one time. Its antigen is as yet unknown. Germline V CDR1 and CDR2: LGHNA, YNFKEQ. The CDR3 length is 13 residues. Trimming took off 1 base at V and 7 bases at J, with 8 bases between the two ends. The method was immunoSEQ multiplex PCR; TCRdb's version includes in-frame clones alone and lacks a portion of them. The repertoire includes 100,000 or so clones, around 88% of them detected once, and roughly 15% sits in the top ten. V gene TRBV4-2 combines with J gene TRBJ1-5; possibly TRBD1 for D (5 bases). Sequencing input: blood. The clonotype originates from a person between 18 and 70 years old in good health. The CDR3 is CASSQGWDQPQHF. The CDR3 coding sequence is TGTGCCAGCAGCCAAGGTTGGGACCAGCCCCAGCATTTT.